These 6 T cell receptor beta chains were sequenced from one sample in a study of OX40 agonist ivuxolimab in advanced cancers. Assay: immunoSEQ multiplex PCR; the TCRdb copy retains only in-frame clones and omits some. Of 40,000 or so clones detected, around nine tenths appear once; the ten largest clones hold more than 10%. The source material was CD4+ or CD8+ T cells sorted from blood, sampled in a trial of the OX40 agonist ivuxolimab. Every receptor here comes from an adult with an advanced solid tumor such as melanoma, head and neck, liver or kidney cancer.

This clone was counted once. The chain couples TRBV9 to TRBJ2-3; TRBD2 might be the D (7 bases). V was trimmed by 0 bases and J by 2 bases, leaving 13 bases between them. The CDR3 totals 16 residues. Per germline, CDR1 SGDLS and CDR2 YYNGEE. CDR3 nucleotides: TGTGCCAGCAGCGTAGAGGGGGGGCTAATCACAGATACGCAGTATTTT. This gives the protein CASSVEGGLITDTQYF.

The CDR3 bases are TGTGCCAGCAGTCCACTAGTGGGGGACCACGAGCAGTACTTC. It encodes CASSPLVGDHEQYF. This chain joins TRBV6-5 and TRBJ2-7, with D perhaps TRBD1 or TRBD2 (5 bases each). CDR1 MNHEY and CDR2 SVGAGI come from the germline V gene. V was pared by 5 bases and J by 5 bases, with 16 bases between. The CDR3 contains 14 residues.

This clone was observed once. Within the sample, other DNA sequences also encode this same CDR3. The chain carries TRBV28 and TRBJ1-3; TRBD1 might be the D (6 bases). The CDR3 is made up of 17 amino acids. CDR1 and CDR2 from the germline V gene are MDHEN and SYDVKM. V dropped 4 bases and J dropped 0 bases, with 16 bases sitting between them. The CDR3 here is CASSSRTGGFSGNTIYF. CDR3 coding DNA: TGTGCCAGCAGTTCGCGAACCGGGGGCTTCTCTGGAAACACCATATATTTT.

This clone was observed once. The chain joins TRBV2 to TRBJ1-1, with TRBD1 matching over 7 bases. Losses at the gene ends were 6 bases for V and 2 bases for J; bases not matched to a gene: 9. The CDR3 spans 15 residues. CDR1 SNHLY and CDR2 FYNNEI come from the germline V gene. The DNA of the CDR3 is TGTGCCAGCAGGGTGACAGGGTATTTCAACACTGAAGCTTTCTTT. Its protein is CASRVTGYFNTEAFF.

This clone occurred once. V usage is TRBV9 and J usage is TRBJ2-2; D not certain. The CDR3 length is 14 residues. Germline lookup yields CDR1 SGDLS and CDR2 YYNGEE. V was pared by 4 bases and J by 2 bases, with 9 bases between. The CDR3, as DNA: TGTGCCAGCAGCCCCCGGCAAAACACCGGGGAGCTGTTTTTT. Encoded protein: CASSPRQNTGELFF.

This clone has just one count. The chain uses TRBV4-3 and TRBJ2-2; the match to TRBD2 covers 12 bases. The CDR3 runs 19 residues. Germline trimming cut 0 bases from V and 1 base from J; bases unmatched to any gene: 6. CDR1 and CDR2 from the germline V gene are LGHNA and YSLEER. Written as DNA, the CDR3 is TGCGCCAGCAGCCAAGATCTTCTAGCGGGGGGGTGGAACACCGGGGAGCTGTTTTTT. This translates into CASSQDLLAGGWNTGELFF.